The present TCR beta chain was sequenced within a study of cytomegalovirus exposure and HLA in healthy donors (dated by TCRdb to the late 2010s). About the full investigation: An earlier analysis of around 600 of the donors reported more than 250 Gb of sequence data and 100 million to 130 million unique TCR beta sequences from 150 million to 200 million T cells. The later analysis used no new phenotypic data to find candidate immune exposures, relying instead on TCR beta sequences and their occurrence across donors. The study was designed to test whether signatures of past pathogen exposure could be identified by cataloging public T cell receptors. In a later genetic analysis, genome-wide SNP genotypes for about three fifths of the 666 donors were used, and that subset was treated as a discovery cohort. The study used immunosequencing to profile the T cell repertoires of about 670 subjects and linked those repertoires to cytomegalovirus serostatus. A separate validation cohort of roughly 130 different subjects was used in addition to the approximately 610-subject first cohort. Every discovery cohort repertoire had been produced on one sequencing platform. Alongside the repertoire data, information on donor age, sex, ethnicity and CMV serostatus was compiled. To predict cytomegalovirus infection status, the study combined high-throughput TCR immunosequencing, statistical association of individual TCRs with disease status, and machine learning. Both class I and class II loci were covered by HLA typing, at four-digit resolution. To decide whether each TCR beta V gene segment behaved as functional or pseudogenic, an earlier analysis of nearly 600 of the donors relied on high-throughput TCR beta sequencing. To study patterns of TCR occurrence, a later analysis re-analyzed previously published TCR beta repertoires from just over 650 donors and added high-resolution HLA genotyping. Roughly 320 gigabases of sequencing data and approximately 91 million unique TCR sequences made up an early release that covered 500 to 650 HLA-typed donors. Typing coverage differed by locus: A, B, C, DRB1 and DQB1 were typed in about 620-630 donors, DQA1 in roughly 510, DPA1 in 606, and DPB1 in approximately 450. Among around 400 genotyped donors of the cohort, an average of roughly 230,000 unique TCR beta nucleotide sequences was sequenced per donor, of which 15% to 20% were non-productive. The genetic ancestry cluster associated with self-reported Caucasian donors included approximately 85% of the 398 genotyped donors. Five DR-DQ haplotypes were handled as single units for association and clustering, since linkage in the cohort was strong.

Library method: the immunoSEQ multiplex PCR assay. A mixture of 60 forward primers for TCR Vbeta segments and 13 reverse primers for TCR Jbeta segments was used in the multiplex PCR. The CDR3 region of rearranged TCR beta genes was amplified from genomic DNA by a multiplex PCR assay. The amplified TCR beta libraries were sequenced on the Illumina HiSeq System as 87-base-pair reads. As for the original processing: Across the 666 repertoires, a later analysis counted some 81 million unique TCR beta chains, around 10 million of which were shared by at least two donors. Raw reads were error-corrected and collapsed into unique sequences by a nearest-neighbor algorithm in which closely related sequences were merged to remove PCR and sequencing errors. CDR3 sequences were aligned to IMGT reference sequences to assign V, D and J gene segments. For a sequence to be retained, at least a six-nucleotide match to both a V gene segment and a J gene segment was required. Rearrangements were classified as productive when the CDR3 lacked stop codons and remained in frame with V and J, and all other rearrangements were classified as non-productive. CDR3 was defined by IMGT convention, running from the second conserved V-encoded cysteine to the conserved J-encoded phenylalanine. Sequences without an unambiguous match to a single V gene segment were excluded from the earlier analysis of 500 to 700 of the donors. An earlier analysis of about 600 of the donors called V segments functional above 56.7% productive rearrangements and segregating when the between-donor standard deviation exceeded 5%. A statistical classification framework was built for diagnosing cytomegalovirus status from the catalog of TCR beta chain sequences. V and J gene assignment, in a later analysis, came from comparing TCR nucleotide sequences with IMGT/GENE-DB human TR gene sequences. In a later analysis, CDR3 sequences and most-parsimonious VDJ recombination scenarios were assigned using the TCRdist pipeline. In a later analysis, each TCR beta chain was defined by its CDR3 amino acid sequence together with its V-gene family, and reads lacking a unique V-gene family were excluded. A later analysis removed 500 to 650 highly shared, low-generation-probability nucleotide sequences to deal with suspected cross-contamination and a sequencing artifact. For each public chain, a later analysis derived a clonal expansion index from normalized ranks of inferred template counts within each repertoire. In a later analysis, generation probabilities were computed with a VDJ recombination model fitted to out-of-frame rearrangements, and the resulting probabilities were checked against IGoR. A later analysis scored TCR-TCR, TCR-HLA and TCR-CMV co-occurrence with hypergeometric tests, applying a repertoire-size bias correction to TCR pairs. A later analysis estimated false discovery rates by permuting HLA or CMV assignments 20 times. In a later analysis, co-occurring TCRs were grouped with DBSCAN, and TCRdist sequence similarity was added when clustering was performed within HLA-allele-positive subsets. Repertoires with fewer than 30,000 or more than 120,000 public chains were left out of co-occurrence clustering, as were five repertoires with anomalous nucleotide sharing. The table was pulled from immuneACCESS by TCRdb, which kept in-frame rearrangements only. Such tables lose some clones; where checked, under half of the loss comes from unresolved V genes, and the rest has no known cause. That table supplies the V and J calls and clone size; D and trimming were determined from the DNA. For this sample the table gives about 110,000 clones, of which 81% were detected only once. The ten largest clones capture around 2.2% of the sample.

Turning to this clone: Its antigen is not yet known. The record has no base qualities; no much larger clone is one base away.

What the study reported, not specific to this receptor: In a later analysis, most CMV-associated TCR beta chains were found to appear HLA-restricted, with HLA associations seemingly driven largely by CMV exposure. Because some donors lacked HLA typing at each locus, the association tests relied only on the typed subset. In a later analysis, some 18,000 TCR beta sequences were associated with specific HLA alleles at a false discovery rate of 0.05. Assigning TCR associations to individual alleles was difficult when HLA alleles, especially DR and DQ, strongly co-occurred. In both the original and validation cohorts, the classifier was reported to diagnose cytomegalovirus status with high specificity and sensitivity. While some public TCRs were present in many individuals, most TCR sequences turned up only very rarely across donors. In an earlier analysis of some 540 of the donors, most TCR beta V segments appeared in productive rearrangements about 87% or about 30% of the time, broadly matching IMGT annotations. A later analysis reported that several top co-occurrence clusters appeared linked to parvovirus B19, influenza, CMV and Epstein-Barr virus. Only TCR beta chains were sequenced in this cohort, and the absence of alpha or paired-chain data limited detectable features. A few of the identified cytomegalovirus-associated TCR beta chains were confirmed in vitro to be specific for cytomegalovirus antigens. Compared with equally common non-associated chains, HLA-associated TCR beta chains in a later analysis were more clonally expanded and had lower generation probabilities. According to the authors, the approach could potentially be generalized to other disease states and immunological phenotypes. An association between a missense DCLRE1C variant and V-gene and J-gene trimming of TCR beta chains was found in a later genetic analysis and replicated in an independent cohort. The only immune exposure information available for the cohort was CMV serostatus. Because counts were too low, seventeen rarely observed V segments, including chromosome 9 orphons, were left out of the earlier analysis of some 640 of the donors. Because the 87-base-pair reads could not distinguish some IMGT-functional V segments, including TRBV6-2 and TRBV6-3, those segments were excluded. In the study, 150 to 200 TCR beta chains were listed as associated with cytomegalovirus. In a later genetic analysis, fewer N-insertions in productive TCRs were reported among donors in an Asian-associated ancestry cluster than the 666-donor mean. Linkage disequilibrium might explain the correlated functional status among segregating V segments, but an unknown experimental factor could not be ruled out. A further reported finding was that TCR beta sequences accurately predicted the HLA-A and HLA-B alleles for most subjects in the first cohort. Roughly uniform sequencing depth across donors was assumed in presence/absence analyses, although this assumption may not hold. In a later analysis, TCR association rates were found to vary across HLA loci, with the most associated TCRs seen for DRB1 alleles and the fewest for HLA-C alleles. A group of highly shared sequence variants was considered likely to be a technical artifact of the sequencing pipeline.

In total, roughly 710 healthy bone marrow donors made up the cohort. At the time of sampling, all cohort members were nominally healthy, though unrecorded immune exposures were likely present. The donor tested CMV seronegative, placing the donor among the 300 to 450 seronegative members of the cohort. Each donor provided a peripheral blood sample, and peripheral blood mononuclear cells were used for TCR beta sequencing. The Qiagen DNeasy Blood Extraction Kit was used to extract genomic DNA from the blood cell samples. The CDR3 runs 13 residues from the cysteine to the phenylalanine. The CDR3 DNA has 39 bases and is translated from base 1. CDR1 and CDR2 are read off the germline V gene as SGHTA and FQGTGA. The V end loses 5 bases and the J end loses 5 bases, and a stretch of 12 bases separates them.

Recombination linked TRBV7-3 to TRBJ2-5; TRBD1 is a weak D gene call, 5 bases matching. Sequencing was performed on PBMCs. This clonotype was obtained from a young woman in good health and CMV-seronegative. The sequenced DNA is TGTGCCAGCAGCGTTGGGGCACTGGAGACCCAGTACTTC. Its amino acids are CASSVGALETQYF.